These T cell receptor beta chains were read from a single sample in a study of vaccination and CD4 T cells after COVID-19. These receptors lack a known antigen. TCRdb independently ran MiXCR on the PCR reads; one entry per CDR3 protein. The repertoire consists of over 10,000 distinct CDR3 sequences, with less than 80% occurring once and the leading ten covering about 13%. The sample comprised CD4+ T cells from blood, cultured in vitro. These TCRs come from a human donor who had recovered from COVID-19. Each CDR3 is given with its conserved first and last residue. A D gene is named only where the DNA matches it firmly. For some rows the clone size is stated as once, few or many, or as a class when expanded; others skip it.

d_call j_call clone_size v_call cdr3_nt cdr3_aa
. TRBJ2-2 . TRBV7-8 TGTGCCAGCAGCTTAGCGCGGGGAAGGATCGGGGAGCTGTTTTTT CASSLARGRIGELFF
. TRBJ1-5 . TRBV19 TGTGCCAGTACCAACGGCTTTTACCTGGTTGGTGATAGCAATCAGCCCCAGCATTTT CASTNGFYLVGDSNQPQHF
TRBD1 TRBJ1-4 . TRBV7-9 TGTGCCAGCAGCTCCGGGACAGAAGTTGGTGAAAAACTGTTTTTT CASSSGTEVGEKLFF
TRBD1 TRBJ1-2 few TRBV25-1 TGTGCCAGCAGTTCCCGGGACAGGGAGAATGGCTACACCTTC CASSSRDRENGYTF
TRBD2 TRBJ2-3 . TRBV28 TGTGCCAGCAGTTCCCCGGTGAGGCTAGCGGGAGACACAGATACGCAGTATTTT CASSSPVRLAGDTDTQYF
. TRBJ1-1 . TRBV28 TGTGCCAGCAGTTTTCAAAGGGCGAACACTGAAGCTTTCTTT CASSFQRANTEAFF
TRBD1 TRBJ2-3 . TRBV19 TGTGCCAGTAGTATGGGACAGAGGTTAGATACGCAGTATTTT CASSMGQRLDTQYF
TRBD2 TRBJ2-1 . TRBV28 TGTGCCAGTCAAATCCCGGGACTAGCGGGAGACTATGAGCAGTTCTTC CASQIPGLAGDYEQFF
. TRBJ1-2 few TRBV20-1 TGCAGTGCTAGAGACGACGGGGGAGACTATGGCTACACCTTC CSARDDGGDYGYTF
. TRBJ2-7 . TRBV27 TGTGCCAGCACCCCGGGGTGGGGAACCTACGAGCAGTACTTC CASTPGWGTYEQYF
. TRBJ2-3 . TRBV20-1 TGCAGTGCGTCGACAGGGCGGGGGACAGATACGCAGTATTTT CSASTGRGTDTQYF
. TRBJ2-3 . TRBV20-1 TGCAGTGCTCCAACGACAGATACGCAGTATTTT CSAPTTDTQYF
. TRBJ2-1 once TRBV7-2 TGTGCCAGCAGCTTATCAGTCAATGAGCAGTTCTTC CASSLSVNEQFF
. TRBJ1-6 . TRBV7-2 TGTGCCAGCAGCTTCATCTACGGTGGGAGCTCCTATAATTCACCCCTCCACTTT CASSFIYGGSSYNSPLHF
. TRBJ2-1 . TRBV12-3/TRBV12-4 TGTGCCAGCAGTTTGCGGAGTCTGGGGAGCGAGGAGTTCTTC CASSLRSLGSEEFF
. TRBJ1-6 . TRBV2 TGTGCCAGCAGTGCAGATTATAATTCACCCCTCCACTTT CASSADYNSPLHF
TRBD2 TRBJ2-7 . TRBV6-1 TGTGCCAGCAGTGAAAGGTGGGGACTAGCGGGAGGGCCCATAGTACGTGACGAGCAGTACTTC CASSERWGLAGGPIVRDEQYF
. TRBJ1-2 . TRBV4-3 TGCGCCAGCAGCCAAGAGGCCCACGGAGGCTACACCTTC CASSQEAHGGYTF
. TRBJ1-2 . TRBV24-1 TGTGCCACCAGTGGCCAGGGCAGGAACTATGGCTACACCTTC CATSGQGRNYGYTF
TRBD1 TRBJ1-6 . TRBV28 TGTGCCAGCTTTGACAGGGGGTTTAATTCACCCCTCCACTTT CASFDRGFNSPLHF
. TRBJ2-2 once TRBV2 TGTGCCAGCAGTGAATGGGCTGGGGAGCTGTTTTTT CASSEWAGELFF
. TRBJ2-7 . TRBV10-3 TGTGCCATCAGCCGAGGGTACTCCTACGAGCAGTACTTC CAISRGYSYEQYF
TRBD1 TRBJ1-1 few TRBV20-1 TGCAGTGCTAGAGATTGGACAGGGGGACTTTACACTGAAGCTTTCTTT CSARDWTGGLYTEAFF
TRBD2 TRBJ2-2 once TRBV7-8 TGTGCCAGCAGCAATAGACTAGCGGGAGAGGGTATAGGGGAGCTGTTTTTT CASSNRLAGEGIGELFF
TRBD1 TRBJ2-7 . TRBV2 TGTGCCAACAGAGAGGGGACAGTGCCTACCGAGCAGTACTTC CANREGTVPTEQYF
. TRBJ2-3 . TRBV6-1 TGTGCCACCAGGCAAGATACGCAGTATTTT CATRQDTQYF
. TRBJ2-7 . TRBV7-9 TGTGCCAGCAGCTCCCAAGGGGCGTTTTACGAGCAGTACTTC CASSSQGAFYEQYF
. TRBJ1-2 . TRBV10-1 TGCGCCAGCAGTGAGTCGAGGGCAGGGTATGGCTACACCTTC CASSESRAGYGYTF
. TRBJ2-6 medium-sized TRBV27 TGTGCCAGCAGTTTAGACGGTTGGTCTGGGGCCAACGTCCTGACTTTC CASSLDGWSGANVLTF
. TRBJ1-4 once TRBV2 TGTGCCAGCAGGTGGACAGACAATGAAAAACTGTTTTTT CASRWTDNEKLFF
. TRBJ2-5 . TRBV2 TGTGCCAGCAGTGAAGGGACAGTGCGCACCCAGTACTTC CASSEGTVRTQYF
. TRBJ1-1 . TRBV7-2 TGTGCCAGCAGCTCAGGGCGTTCCACTGAAGCTTTCTTT CASSSGRSTEAFF